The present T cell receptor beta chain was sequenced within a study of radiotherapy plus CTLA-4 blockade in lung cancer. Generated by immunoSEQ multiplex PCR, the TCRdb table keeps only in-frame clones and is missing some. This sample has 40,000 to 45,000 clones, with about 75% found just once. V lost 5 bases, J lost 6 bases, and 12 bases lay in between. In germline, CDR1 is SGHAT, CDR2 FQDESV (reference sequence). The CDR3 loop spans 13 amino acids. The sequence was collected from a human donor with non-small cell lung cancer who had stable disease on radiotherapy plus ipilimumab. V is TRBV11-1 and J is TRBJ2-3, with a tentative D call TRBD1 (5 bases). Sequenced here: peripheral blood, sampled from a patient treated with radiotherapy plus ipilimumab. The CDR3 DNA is TGTGCCAGCAGCCCCCCCAAGGGGGATACGCAGTATTTT. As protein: CASSPPKGDTQYF.